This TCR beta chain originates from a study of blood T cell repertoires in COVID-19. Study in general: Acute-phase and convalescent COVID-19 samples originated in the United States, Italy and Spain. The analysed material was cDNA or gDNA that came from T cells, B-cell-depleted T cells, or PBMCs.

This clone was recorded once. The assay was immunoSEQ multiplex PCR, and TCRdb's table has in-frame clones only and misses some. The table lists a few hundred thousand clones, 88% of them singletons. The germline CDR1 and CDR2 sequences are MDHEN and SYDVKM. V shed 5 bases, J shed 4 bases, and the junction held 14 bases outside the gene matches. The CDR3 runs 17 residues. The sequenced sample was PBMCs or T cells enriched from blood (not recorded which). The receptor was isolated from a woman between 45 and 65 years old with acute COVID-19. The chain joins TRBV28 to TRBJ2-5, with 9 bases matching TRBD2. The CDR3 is CASSDTSPSGTRETQYF. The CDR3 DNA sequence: TGTGCCAGCAGTGACACAAGTCCTAGCGGGACGAGAGAGACCCAGTACTTC.